Sequencing of this T cell receptor (beta chain) was carried out in a study of cytomegalovirus exposure and HLA in healthy donors. Study in general: Drawn from HLA-typed donors, roughly 87 million unique TCRs were held in an early data release. Overall study results and limits: In a later analysis, parvovirus B19, influenza, CMV and Epstein-Barr virus appeared linked to several top co-occurrence clusters. On later analysis, the bulk of CMV-associated TCR beta chains appeared to be HLA-restricted.

Regarding this clone: What it binds is unknown.

A multiplex PCR was run with 60 Vbeta primers and 13 Jbeta primers. As handled by the study authors: Roughly 81 million unique TCR beta chains, 9.5 million to 14 million shared, were counted in a later analysis. The data were produced by immunoSEQ multiplex PCR, yet TCRdb's version contains in-frame clones alone and is incomplete. The V and J calls and clone size were taken over from that table, and D and trimming were inferred from the DNA. The sample yields under 150,000 clones, of which the top ten take up roughly 2.5%. This CDR3 has 17 amino acids. The germline V gene has CDR1 LGHNA and CDR2 YSLEER. Trimming took off 0 bases at V and 0 bases at J, with 11 bases between the two ends.

This clonotype originated in a man aged 40-55 years in good health and CMV-seronegative. The gene calls are TRBV4-3 and TRBJ2-2; weak D call: TRBD2 (7 bases). Sequenced: PBMCs. The DNA for the CDR3 is TGCGCCAGCAGCCAAGATGGGGGGGCAGCGAACACCGGGGAGCTGTTTTTT. Translated, it gives CASSQDGGAANTGELFF.